The entry that follows covers one TCR beta chain sequence. The data belong to a study of T cell changes during pregnancy in multiple sclerosis. The V end lost 0 bases, the J end lost 1 base, and 6 bases lay between the germline ends. The germline gives CDR1 MNHEY, CDR2 SMNVEV (reference sequence). This CDR3 comprises 14 residues. Assay used: immunoSEQ multiplex PCR; TCRdb lists only in-frame clones, some missing. The sample shows some 49,000 clones, 85% to 95% of them seen only once. This receptor was taken from a female donor with multiple sclerosis, enrolled in a pregnancy study. This rearrangement joins TRBV27 to TRBJ1-1; possible D gene TRBD1, 5 bases. This material consisted of CD8+ T cells from peripheral blood mononuclear cells, taken in the second trimester of pregnancy. This CDR3 is CASSLSRGNTEAFF. The DNA for the CDR3 is TGTGCCAGCAGTTTATCAAGGGGGAACACTGAAGCTTTCTTT.